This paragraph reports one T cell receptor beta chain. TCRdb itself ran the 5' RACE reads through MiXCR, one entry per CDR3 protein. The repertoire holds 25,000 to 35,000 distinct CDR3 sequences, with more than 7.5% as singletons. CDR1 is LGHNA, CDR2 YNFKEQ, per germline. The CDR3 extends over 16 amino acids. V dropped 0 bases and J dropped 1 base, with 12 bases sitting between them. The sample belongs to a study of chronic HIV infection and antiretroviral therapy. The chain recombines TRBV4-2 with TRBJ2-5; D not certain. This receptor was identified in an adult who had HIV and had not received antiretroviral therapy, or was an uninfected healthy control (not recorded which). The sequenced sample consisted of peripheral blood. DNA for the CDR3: TGTGCCAGCAGCCAAGATCGCTTTAACGGCCAAGAGACCCAGTACTTC. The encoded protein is CASSQDRFNGQETQYF.